One and the same sample provided the 4 T cell receptor beta chains below, sequenced in a study of identifying expanded T cells in peripheral blood (dated by TCRdb to about 2019). The library was produced with the immunoSEQ multiplex PCR assay. Not all clones reach the TCRdb copy of this immuneACCESS table, which keeps in-frame sequences only. Checked studies attribute under half of the gap to unresolved V genes and leave the rest unexplained. The sample table holds 95,000 to 100,000 clones, of which roughly 85% were seen once. The ten largest clonotypes hold about 18% of the sample. Material for sequencing was blood. The receptors come from a person aged 18 to 70 in good health.

The chain is built from TRBV15 and TRBJ1-6; D is perhaps TRBD1 (5 bases). Trimming pared 9 bases from V and 0 bases from J, leaving 9 bases between. Germline values: CDR1 LNHNV, CDR2 YYDKDF (reference sequence). The CDR3 length is 14 residues. This chain's CDR3 is CATGTSSYNSPLHF. DNA of the CDR3: TGTGCCACGGGGACGAGCTCCTATAATTCACCCCTCCACTTT. Looking up the rest from reference TRBV15 and TRBJ1-6 gives the full variable domain: DAMVIQNPRYQVTQFGKPVTLSCSQTLNHNVMYWYQQKSSQAPKLLFHYYDKDFNNEADTPDNFQSRRPNTSFCFLDIRSPGLGDTAMYLCATGTSSYNSPLHFGNGTRLTVT.

The rearrangement links TRBV28 to TRBJ2-7, with TRBD1 identical over 7 bases. V was pared by 7 bases and J by 3 bases, with 15 bases of the junction left unmatched. The V gene's germline CDR1 is MDHEN and CDR2 SYDVKM. This CDR3 is 16 amino acids long. CDR3 in amino acids: CASTNQGVGNRYEQYF. DNA for the CDR3: TGTGCCAGCACCAACCAGGGGGTGGGTAATCGCTACGAGCAGTACTTC.

The chain couples TRBV25-1 to TRBJ1-1, with 11 positions matching TRBD1. This CDR3 region has 14 residues. V trimming: 6 bases; J trimming: 4 bases; junction bases outside the gene matches: 4. The germline CDR1 and CDR2 sequences are MGHDK and SYGVNS. CDR3 protein: CASSDGQGATEAFF. Written as DNA, the CDR3 is TGTGCCAGCAGCGATGGACAGGGGGCCACTGAAGCTTTCTTT.

This chain links TRBV6-6 with TRBJ1-2; D gene unclear. V was clipped by 6 bases and J by 13 bases, with 27 bases between them. Germline V gene data show CDR1 as MNHNY and CDR2 as SVGAGI (reference sequence). The CDR3 has 15 amino acids. The CDR3 nucleotides are TGTGCCAGCAGCTCCCCCGAAGTCGGCCTCGAGGGTTGCACCTTC. This gives the protein CASSSPEVGLEGCTF.